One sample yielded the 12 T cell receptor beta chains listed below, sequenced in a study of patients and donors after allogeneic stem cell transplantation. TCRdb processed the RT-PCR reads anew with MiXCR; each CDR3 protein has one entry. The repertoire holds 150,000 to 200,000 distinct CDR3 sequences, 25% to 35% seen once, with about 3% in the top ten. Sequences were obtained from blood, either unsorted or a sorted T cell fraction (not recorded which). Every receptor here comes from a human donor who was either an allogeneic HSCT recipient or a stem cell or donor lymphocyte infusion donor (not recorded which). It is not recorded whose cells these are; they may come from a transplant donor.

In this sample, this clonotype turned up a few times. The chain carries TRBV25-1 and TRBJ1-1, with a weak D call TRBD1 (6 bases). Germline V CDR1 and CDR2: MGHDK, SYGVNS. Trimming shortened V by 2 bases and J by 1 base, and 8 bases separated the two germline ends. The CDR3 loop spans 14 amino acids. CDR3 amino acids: CASSERGGNTEAFF. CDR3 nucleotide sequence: TGTGCCAGCAGTGAAAGAGGGGGGAACACTGAAGCTTTCTTT.

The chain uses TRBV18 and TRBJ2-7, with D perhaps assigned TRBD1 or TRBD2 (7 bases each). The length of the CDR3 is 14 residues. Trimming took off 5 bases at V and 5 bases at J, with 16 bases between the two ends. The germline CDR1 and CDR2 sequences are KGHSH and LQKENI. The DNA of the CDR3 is TGTGCCAGCTCAAAGGAGACAGGGACTAACGAGCAGTACTTC. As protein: CASSKETGTNEQYF.

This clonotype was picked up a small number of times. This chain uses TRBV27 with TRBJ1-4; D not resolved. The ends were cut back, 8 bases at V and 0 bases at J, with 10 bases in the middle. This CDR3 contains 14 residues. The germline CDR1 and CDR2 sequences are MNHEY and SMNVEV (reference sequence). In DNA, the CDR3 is TGTGCCAGCGTAACCGGAGCAACTAATGAAAAACTGTTTTTT. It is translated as CASVTGATNEKLFF.

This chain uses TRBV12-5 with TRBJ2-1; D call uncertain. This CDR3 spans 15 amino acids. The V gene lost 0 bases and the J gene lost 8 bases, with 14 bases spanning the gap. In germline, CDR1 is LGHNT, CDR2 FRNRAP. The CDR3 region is CASGLVLGQVDEQFF. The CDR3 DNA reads TGTGCTAGTGGTTTGGTCCTAGGGCAAGTCGATGAGCAGTTCTTC.

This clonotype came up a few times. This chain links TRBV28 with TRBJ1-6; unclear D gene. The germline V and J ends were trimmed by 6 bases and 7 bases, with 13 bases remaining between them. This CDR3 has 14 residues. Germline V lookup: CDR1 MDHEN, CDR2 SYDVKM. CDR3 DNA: TGTGCCAGCAGCCCTCGGGCTTGGAATTCACCCCTCCACTTT. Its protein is CASSPRAWNSPLHF.

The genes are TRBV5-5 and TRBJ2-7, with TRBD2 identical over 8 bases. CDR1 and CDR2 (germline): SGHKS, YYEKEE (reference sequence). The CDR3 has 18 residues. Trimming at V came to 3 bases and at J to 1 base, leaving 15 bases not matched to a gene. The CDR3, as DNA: TGTGCCAGCAGCTGGACCCGGATGAGCGGGAGAGAGTCCTACGAGCAGTACTTC. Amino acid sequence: CASSWTRMSGRESYEQYF.

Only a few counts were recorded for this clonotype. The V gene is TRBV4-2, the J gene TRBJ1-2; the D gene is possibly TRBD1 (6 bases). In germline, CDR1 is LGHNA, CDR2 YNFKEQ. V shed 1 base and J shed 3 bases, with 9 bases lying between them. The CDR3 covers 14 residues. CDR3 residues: CASSQVQGYYGYTF. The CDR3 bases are TGTGCCAGCAGCCAAGTTCAGGGGTACTATGGCTACACCTTC.

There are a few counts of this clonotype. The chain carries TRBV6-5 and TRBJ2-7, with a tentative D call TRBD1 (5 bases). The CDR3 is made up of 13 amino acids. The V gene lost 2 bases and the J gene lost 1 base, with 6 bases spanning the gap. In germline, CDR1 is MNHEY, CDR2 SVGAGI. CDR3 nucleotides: TGTGCCAGCAGTTACGGGGCATCCTACGAGCAGTACTTC. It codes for CASSYGASYEQYF.

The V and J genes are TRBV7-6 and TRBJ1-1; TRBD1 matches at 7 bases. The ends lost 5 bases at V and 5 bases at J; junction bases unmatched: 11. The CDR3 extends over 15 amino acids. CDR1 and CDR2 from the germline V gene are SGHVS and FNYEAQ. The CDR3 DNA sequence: TGTGCCAGCAGCCCGCCCCAGGGGGGTCGAACTGAAGCTTTCTTT. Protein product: CASSPPQGGRTEAFF.

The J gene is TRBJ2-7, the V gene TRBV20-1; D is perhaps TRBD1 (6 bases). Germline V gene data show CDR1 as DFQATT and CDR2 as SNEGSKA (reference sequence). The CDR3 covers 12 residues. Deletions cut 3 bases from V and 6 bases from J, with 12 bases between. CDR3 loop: CSARPQGIEQYF. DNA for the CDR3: TGCAGTGCTAGGCCTCAGGGGATCGAGCAGTACTTC.

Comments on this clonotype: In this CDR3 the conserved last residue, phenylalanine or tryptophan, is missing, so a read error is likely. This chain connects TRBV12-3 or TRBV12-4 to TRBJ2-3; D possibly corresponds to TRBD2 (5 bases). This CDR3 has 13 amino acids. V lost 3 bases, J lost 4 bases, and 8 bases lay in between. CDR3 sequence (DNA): TGTGCCAGCAGTTTGTCCGGGGCAGATACGCAGTATTCT. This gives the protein CASSLSGADTQYS.

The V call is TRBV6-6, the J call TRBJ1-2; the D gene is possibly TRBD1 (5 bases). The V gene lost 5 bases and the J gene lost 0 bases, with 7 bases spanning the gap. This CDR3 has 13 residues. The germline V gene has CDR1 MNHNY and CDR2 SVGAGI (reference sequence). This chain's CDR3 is CASSKGTNYGYTF. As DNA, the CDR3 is TGTGCCAGCAGTAAGGGGACTAACTATGGCTACACCTTC.